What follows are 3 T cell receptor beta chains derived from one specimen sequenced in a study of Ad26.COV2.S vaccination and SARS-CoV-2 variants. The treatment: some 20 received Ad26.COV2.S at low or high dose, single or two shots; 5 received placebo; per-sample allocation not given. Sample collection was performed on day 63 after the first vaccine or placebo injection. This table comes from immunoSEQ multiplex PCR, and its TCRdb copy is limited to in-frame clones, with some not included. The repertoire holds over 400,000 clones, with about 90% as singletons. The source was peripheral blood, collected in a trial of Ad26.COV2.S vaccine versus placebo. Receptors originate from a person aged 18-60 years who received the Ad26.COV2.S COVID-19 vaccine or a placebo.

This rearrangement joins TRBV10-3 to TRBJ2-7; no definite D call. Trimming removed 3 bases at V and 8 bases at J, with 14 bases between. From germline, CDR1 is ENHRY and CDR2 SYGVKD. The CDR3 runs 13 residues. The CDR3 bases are TGTGCCATCAGTGAATCTGGGCGAACTAAGCAGTACTTC. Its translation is CAISESGRTKQYF.

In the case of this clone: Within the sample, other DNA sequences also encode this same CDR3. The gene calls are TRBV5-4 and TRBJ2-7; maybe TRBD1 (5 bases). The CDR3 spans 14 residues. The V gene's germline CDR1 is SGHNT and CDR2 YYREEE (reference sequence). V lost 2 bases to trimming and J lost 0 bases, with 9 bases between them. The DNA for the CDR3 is TGTGCCAGCAGCTTAGCAGGGCGCTCCTACGAGCAGTACTTC. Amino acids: CASSLAGRSYEQYF.

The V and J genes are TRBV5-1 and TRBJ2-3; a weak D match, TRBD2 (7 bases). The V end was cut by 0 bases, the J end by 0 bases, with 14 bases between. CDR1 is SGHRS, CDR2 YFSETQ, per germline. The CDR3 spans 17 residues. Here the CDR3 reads CASSLDPGGTSTDTQYF. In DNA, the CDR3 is TGCGCCAGCAGCTTGGATCCGGGGGGCACTAGCACAGATACGCAGTATTTT.